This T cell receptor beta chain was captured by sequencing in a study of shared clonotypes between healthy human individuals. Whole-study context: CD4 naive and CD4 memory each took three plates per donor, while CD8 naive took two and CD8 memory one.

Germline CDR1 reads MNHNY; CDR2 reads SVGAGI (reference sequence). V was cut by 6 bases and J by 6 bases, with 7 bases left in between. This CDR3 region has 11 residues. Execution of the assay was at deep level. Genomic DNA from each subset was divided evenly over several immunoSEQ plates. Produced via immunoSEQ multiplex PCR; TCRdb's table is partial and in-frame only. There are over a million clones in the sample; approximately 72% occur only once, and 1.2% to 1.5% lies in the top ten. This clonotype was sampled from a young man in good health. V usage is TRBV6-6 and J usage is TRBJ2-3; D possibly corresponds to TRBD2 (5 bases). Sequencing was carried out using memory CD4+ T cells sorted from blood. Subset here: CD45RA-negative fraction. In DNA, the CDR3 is TGTGCCAGCAGACGAGGGGATACGCAGTATTTT. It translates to CASRRGDTQYF.